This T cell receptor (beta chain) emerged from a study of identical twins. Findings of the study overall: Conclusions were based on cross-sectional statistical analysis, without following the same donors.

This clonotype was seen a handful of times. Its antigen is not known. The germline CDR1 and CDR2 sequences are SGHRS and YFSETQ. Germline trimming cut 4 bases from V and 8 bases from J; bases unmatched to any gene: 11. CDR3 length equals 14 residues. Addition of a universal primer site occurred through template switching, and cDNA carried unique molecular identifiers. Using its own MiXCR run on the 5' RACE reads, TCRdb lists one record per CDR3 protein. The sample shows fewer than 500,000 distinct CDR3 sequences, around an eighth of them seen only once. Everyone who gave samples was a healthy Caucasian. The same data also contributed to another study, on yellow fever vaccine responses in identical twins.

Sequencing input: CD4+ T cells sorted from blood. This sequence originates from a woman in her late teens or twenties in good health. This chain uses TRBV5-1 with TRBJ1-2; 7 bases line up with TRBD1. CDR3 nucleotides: TGCGCCAGCAGCGTTTCCCGACAGGGCGGAGGCTACACCTTC. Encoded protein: CASSVSRQGGGYTF.